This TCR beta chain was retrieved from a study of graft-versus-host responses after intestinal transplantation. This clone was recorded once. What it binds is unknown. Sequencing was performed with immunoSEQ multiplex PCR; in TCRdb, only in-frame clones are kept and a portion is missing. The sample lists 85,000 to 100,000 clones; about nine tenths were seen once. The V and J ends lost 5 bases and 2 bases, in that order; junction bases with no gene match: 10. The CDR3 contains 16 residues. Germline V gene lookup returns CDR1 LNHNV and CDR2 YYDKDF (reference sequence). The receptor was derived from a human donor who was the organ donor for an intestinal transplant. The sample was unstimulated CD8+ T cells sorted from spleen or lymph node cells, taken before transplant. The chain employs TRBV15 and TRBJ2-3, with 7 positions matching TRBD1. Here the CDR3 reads CATSGDRGQSTDTQYF. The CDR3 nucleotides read TGTGCCACCAGCGGGGATCGGGGACAGTCCACAGATACGCAGTATTTT.